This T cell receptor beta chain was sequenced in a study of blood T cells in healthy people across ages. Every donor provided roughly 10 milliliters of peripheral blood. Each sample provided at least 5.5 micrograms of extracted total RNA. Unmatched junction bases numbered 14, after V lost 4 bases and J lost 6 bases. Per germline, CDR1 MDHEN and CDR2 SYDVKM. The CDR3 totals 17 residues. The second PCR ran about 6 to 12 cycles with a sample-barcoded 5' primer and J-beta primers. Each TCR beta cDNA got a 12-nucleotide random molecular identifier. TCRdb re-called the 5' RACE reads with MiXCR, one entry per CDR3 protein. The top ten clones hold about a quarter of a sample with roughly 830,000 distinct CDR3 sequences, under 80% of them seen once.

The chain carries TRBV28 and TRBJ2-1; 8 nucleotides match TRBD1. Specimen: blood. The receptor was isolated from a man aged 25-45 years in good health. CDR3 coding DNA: TGTGCCAGCAGTTACCAACCCTGGGCAGGGGGCCTCAATGAGCAGTTCTTC. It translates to CASSYQPWAGGLNEQFF.